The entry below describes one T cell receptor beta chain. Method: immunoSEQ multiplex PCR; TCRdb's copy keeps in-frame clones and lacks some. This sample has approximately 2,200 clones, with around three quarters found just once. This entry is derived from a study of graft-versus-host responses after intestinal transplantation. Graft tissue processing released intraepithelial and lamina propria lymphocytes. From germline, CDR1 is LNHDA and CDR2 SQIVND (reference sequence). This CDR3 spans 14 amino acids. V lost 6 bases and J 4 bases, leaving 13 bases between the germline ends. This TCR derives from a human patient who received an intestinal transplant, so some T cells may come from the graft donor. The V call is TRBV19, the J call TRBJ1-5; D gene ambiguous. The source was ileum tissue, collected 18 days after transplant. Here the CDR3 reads CASSSGFGNQPQHF. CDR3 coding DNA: TGTGCCAGTAGCAGTGGATTTGGGAATCAGCCCCAGCATTTT.